This T cell receptor (beta chain) was captured by sequencing in a study of CD8 T cells in Susac syndrome (dated by TCRdb to the late 2010s). For the wider study: The study used repertoire sequencing to test whether antigen drove CD8+ T cell activation and differentiation in Susac syndrome. Broad study findings and their caveats: The number of individuals in the TCR sequencing and HLA analysis was recognized as being relatively small.

CDR1 and CDR2 (MNHEY, SMNVEV) derive from the germline V gene (reference sequence). V drops 9 bases and J drops 1 base, leaving 12 bases in between. The CDR3 spans 13 residues, from the cysteine through the phenylalanine. The kept DNA is CDR3 alone, 39 bases in frame from the first base. As for this clonotype: Its cognate antigen has yet to be identified. Per-nucleotide qualities are absent, and no much larger clonotype sits a single base away.

RNA was extracted with the RNeasy kit and roughly 0.45 to 1 ug was reverse transcribed using random hexamers. TCR beta CDR3 regions were amplified with the immunoSEQ multiplex PCR assay covering 54 Vbeta and 13 Jbeta segments. Bias from PCR amplification was corrected by using a synthetic template baseline for primer optimization and for computational correction. The study's processing was this. Only productive sequences were kept, with reads annotated to V, D and J genes according to IMGT and analyzed in immunoSEQ Analyzer. To calculate clonality, Shannon entropy was normalized by log2 of the number of productive unique sequences and then subtracted from one. Public and private clones were assessed among the 100 most prevalent clones of each patient and control. Clones were defined as Susac-specific if absent from the healthy and MS cohorts, from around 1,100 published viral clones and from other ImmuneACCESS disease sequences. Using fastp trimming at Q25 and MiXCR clonotype assembly, TCRdb reanalyzed the public sequencing data and kept in-frame beta chains. Rows merge per CDR3 protein into single entries with the most common DNA and genes. Here the V and J calls rest on TCRdb's processing, not on the authors' analysis. The table for this sample lists some 190,000 distinct CDR3 sequences; approximately 94% of them were counted only once. The ten most abundant clones make up more than 0.09% of the sample.

Peripheral blood CD8+ and CD4+ T cells from healthy donors, Susac syndrome patients and multiple sclerosis patients were profiled using high-throughput TCR beta sequencing. The multiple sclerosis controls were treatment-naive patients whose relapsing-remitting disease, either stable or active, fulfilled the revised McDonald criteria. Bulk CD8+ and CD4+ T cells were purified magnetically by negative isolation, whereas CD8+ TEMRA cells were enriched by FACS. Blood was collected in EDTA tubes and processed within 24 hours, with PBMCs isolated through density gradient centrifugation. PBMCs intended for TCR sequencing were cryopreserved in liquid nitrogen and thawed later in a water bath at 37 degrees C. The sorted or isolated CD4+, CD8+ and CD8+ TEMRA cells reached a purity of at least 90%.

The TCR originated in a human donor with multiple sclerosis. Sequencing was done on a sample of CD4+ T cells from PBMCs. This chain is built from TRBV27 and TRBJ1-2; the D gene is perhaps TRBD1, from 6 matching bases. The DNA sequence follows: TGTGCCAGAACAGGGCATCTTAACTATGGCTACACCTTC. It translates to CARTGHLNYGYTF.